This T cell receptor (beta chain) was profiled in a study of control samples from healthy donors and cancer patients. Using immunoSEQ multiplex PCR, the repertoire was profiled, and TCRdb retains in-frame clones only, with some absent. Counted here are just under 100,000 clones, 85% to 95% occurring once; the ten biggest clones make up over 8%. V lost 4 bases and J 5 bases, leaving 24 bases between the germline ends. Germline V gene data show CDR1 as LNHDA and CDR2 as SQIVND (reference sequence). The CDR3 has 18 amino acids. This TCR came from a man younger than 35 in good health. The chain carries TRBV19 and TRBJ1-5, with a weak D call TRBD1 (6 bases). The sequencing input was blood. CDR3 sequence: CASSTTGQWGEKDQPQHF. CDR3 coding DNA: TGTGCCAGTAGTACGACGGGACAATGGGGGGAGAAGGATCAGCCCCAGCATTTT.